These T cell receptor beta chains were read from a single sample in a study of cytomegalovirus exposure and HLA in healthy donors. Repertoires were generated with immunoSEQ multiplex PCR, while TCRdb's copy carries only in-frame clones and drops some. The sample shows about 130,000 clones, roughly 80% of them seen only once. Specimen: PBMCs. These receptors originate from a woman between 40 and 50 years old in good health and CMV-seronegative. The CDR3 runs from the conserved cysteine through the conserved F or W. Each record gives: CDR3 DNA, CDR3 protein, clone size, V gene, D gene, J gene. D genes are given only for firm matches. Not every row has a clone size; where given, it reads once, few, many or a size class.

TGCAGCGTCCTTTCCTGGCTAGCGGGAGAGGGGGATACGCAGTATTTT CSVLSWLAGEGDTQYF - TRBV29-1 TRBD2 TRBJ2-3
TGCGCCAGCAGCCAAGGCCTTGTGACAGGGGTCTATGGCTACACCTTC CASSQGLVTGVYGYTF - TRBV4-3 TRBD1 TRBJ1-2
TGTGCCAGCTGGGGACGGGGGGGATCACCCCTCCACTTT CASWGRGGSPLHF - TRBV27 - TRBJ1-6
TGTGCCAGCGGACGGACTAGCGGGGGGCTCCTTCTTCCCTACAATGAGCAGTTCTTC CASGRTSGGLLLPYNEQFF - TRBV9 TRBD2 TRBJ2-1
TGTGCCAGCGGGAGGGGGGGAGAGCAGTACTTC CASGRGGEQYF - TRBV27 - TRBJ2-7
TGCAGCGTAGAGCTAGCGGGAGGGTCAGATACGCAGTATTTT CSVELAGGSDTQYF - TRBV29-1 TRBD2 TRBJ2-3
TGTGCCAGCAGTGAATCAGGACTTAATCAGCCCCAGCATTTT CASSESGLNQPQHF once TRBV6-5 - TRBJ1-5
TGTGCCACCTTGTCCCGCCAAACTTATGGCTACACCTTC CATLSRQTYGYTF - TRBV28 - TRBJ1-2
TGTGCCAGCAGCTTGCCGGGGGGGACGCCTGGCTACACCTTC CASSLPGGTPGYTF - TRBV5-4 - TRBJ1-2
TGTGCCAGCAGCGGATTAATAGGACAGGTCAGTCAGCCCCAGCATTTT CASSGLIGQVSQPQHF - TRBV6-4 TRBD1 TRBJ1-5
TGTGCCAGCACCCAGAACCTCGGGTTACTCTATGGCTACACCTTC CASTQNLGLLYGYTF once TRBV6-6 - TRBJ1-2
TGTGCCAGCAGCGTAGCTAAAGACAGGGGGCTAGGAAATGAGCAGTTCTTC CASSVAKDRGLGNEQFF - TRBV9 TRBD1 TRBJ2-1
TGTGCCAGTAGCCCCTGGGAGGGGGCTAATGAAAAACTGTTTTTT CASSPWEGANEKLFF - TRBV19 - TRBJ1-4